A single sample gave rise to the 32 T cell receptor beta chains below, sequenced in a study of T cell repertoires in cytomegalovirus infection. Each CDR3 protein gets one entry after TCRdb re-called the reads with MiXCR. The data contain hundreds of thousands of distinct CDR3 sequences, 24% of them singletons. Sample: CD8+ T cells from PBMCs. These receptors originate from a human donor in good health (CMV status not recorded). Some clones in this sample may be carry-over from other donors' samples.

There are many counts of this clonotype. This rearrangement joins TRBV7-8 to TRBJ2-5; no reliable D call. CDR3 length: 15 residues. Trimming left V 6 bases short and J 1 base short, with 15 bases between. The germline gives CDR1 SGHVS, CDR2 FQNEAQ. CDR3 nucleotides: TGTGCCAGCAGGGCTCTCGAGACTCCCCAAGAGACCCAGTACTTC. It translates to CASRALETPQETQYF.

This clonotype was detected only once. The rearrangement joins TRBV14 to TRBJ2-1; 11 positions agree with TRBD1. The CDR3 extends over 17 amino acids. With V trimmed by 1 base and J by 7 bases, 9 bases remained unmatched. CDR1 and CDR2 (germline): SGHDN, FVKESK. The CDR3 loop reads CASSQAPGQGVWNEQFF. The CDR3, as DNA: TGTGCCAGCAGCCAAGCACCGGGACAGGGGGTTTGGAATGAGCAGTTCTTC.

This clonotype was detected a few times. The chain uses TRBV7-9 and TRBJ1-6; D possibly corresponds to TRBD1 (6 bases). This CDR3 comprises 14 residues. The V end was cut by 6 bases, the J end by 7 bases, with 13 bases between. From germline, CDR1 is SEHNR and CDR2 FQNEAQ (reference sequence). Here the CDR3 DNA reads TGTGCCAGCAGGTCCGGGACAACGAATTCACCCCTCCACTTT. As protein: CASRSGTTNSPLHF. Full variable domain (rest looked up from reference TRBV7-9 and TRBJ1-6): DTGVSQNPRHKITKRGQNVTFRCDPISEHNRLYWYRQTLGQGPEFLTYFQNEAQLEKSRLLSDRFSAERPKGSFSTLEIQRTEQGDSAMYLCASRSGTTNSPLHFGNGTRLTVT.

The chain has TRBV20-1 and TRBJ2-7; 10 bases line up with TRBD1. Losses at the gene ends were 5 bases for V and 3 bases for J; bases not matched to a gene: 4. The germline gives CDR1 DFQATT, CDR2 SNEGSKA (reference sequence). This CDR3 region has 13 residues. CDR3 sequence (DNA): TGCAGTGCTGGGGGGACAGGGGACTACGAGCAGTACGTC. It translates to CSAGGTGDYEQYV.

In this sample, this clonotype turned up a few times. This chain links TRBV12-3 or TRBV12-4 with TRBJ2-3; D might be TRBD2 (6 bases). V was cut by 5 bases and J by 0 bases, with 15 bases left in between. CDR3 size: 16 residues. CDR3 sequence (DNA): TGTGCCAGCAGTGCTGACAAGGGACTTAGCACAGATACGCAGTATTTT. Translating gives CASSADKGLSTDTQYF.

The table lists this clonotype with a few counts. The chain uses TRBV27 and TRBJ1-6, with TRBD1 matching over 9 bases. The V gene's germline CDR1 is MNHEY and CDR2 SMNVEV (reference sequence). J lost 8 bases, V lost 6 bases, and 2 bases had no gene match. This CDR3 contains 13 residues. CDR3 coding DNA: TGTGCCAGCAGGACAGGGGGGTATTCACCCCTCCACTTT. Its translation: CASRTGGYSPLHF.

The chain links TRBV4-1 to TRBJ1-2; D unclear. The ends were cut back, 3 bases at V and 2 bases at J, with 16 bases in the middle. There are 16 residues in the CDR3. CDR1 is MGHRA and CDR2 is YSYEKL in the germline V gene. CDR3 amino acids: CASSQGDNIINYGYTF. The DNA for the CDR3 is TGCGCCAGCAGCCAGGGAGACAACATAATAAACTATGGCTACACCTTC.

The chain uses TRBV7-6 and TRBJ2-5; D may be TRBD1 (5 bases). Trimming stripped 2 bases from V and 5 bases from J, with 12 bases between. The V gene's germline CDR1 is SGHVS and CDR2 FNYEAQ. The CDR3 has 14 residues. The CDR3 nucleotides are TGTGCCAGCAGCTTAACAGGAATGGGGGAGACCCAGTACTTC. This translates into CASSLTGMGETQYF.

The chain recombines TRBV27 with TRBJ2-7, with D possibly being TRBD1 (5 bases). From germline, CDR1 is MNHEY and CDR2 SMNVEV (reference sequence). Trimming cost V 4 bases and J 5 bases, with 9 bases left between them. The CDR3 spans 12 residues. The CDR3 loop reads CASSSLTDEQYF. In DNA, the CDR3 is TGTGCCAGCAGTTCTTTGACAGACGAGCAGTACTTC.

This chain joins TRBV5-1 and TRBJ1-1, with no clear D. Germline loops: CDR1 SGHRS, CDR2 YFSETQ. Trimming removed 7 bases at V and 1 base at J, with 14 bases between. This CDR3 region has 14 residues. CDR3 DNA: TGCGCCAGCTCCCGAGAGGATTGGAACACTGAAGCTTTCTTT. It translates to CASSREDWNTEAFF. The full variable domain, completed using reference TRBV5-1 and TRBJ1-1, is KAGVTQTPRYLIKTRGQQVTLSCSPISGHRSVSWYQQTPGQGLQFLFEYFSETQRNKGNFPGRFSGRQFSNSRSEMNVSTLELGDSALYLCASSREDWNTEAFFGQGTRLTVV.

Points on this clonotype: Being one base from a much bigger clone, this may be a read error. J is TRBJ2-1 and V is TRBV10-3, with 11 nucleotides matching TRBD1. This CDR3 has 15 amino acids. V shed 8 bases and J 7 bases; nucleotides not matched to a gene: 10. From germline, CDR1 is ENHRY and CDR2 SYGVKD. The CDR3 coding sequence is TGTGCCATCTGTGTCCGGGGACAGGGGGTTAATGAGCAGTTCTTC. Protein: CAICVRGQGVNEQFF.

CDR3 region: CASSEGPMEGGITLGQYF. The CDR3 DNA follows: TGTGCCAGCAGTGAAGGCCCGATGGAAGGGGGGATTACGTTGGGGCAGTACTTC. The J gene is TRBJ2-7, the V gene TRBV6-1; D may correspond to TRBD1 or TRBD2 (6 bases each). Trimming stripped 1 base from V and 9 bases from J, with 28 bases between. Germline-derived CDR1 and CDR2 are MNHNS and SASEGT. This CDR3 spans 18 amino acids.

This clonotype was picked up a small number of times. V usage is TRBV6-5 and J usage is TRBJ2-1, with 7 nucleotides matching TRBD1. The CDR3 length is 16 residues. Losses at the gene ends were 2 bases for V and 0 bases for J; bases not matched to a gene: 4. CDR1 and CDR2 from the germline V gene are MNHEY and SVGAGI. The CDR3 DNA reads TGTGCCAGCAGTTACCTGGGACAGACCTCCTACAATGAGCAGTTCTTC. It translates to CASSYLGQTSYNEQFF.

This chain uses TRBV20-1 with TRBJ1-1, with TRBD1 as a possible D gene (5 bases). Germline loops: CDR1 DFQATT, CDR2 SNEGSKA (reference sequence). This CDR3 has 12 residues. Trimming left V 7 bases short and J 4 bases short, with 13 bases between. CDR3: CSDIRGATEAFF. Here the CDR3 DNA reads TGCAGTGACATTAGGGGCGCCACTGAAGCTTTCTTT.

This clonotype was counted between two and nine times. This chain's CDR3 is CASSSDSGYTF. CDR3 DNA: TGCGCCAGCAGCTCCGACAGTGGCTACACCTTC. The chain employs TRBV5-1 and TRBJ1-2; D perhaps matches TRBD1 (5 bases). Trimming removed 3 bases at V and 7 bases at J, with 7 bases between. This CDR3 spans 11 amino acids. From germline, CDR1 is SGHRS and CDR2 YFSETQ.

The V call is TRBV7-9, the J call TRBJ2-1, with 8 nucleotides matching TRBD1. CDR1 SEHNR and CDR2 FQNEAQ come from the germline V gene (reference sequence). The CDR3 loop spans 15 amino acids. J lost 2 bases, V lost 3 bases, and 3 bases had no gene match. The CDR3 is CASSFRQGTYNEQFF. The DNA for the CDR3 is TGTGCCAGCAGCTTCCGACAGGGGACCTACAATGAGCAGTTCTTC.

There are many counts of this clonotype. DNA for the CDR3: TGTGCCAGCAGTGACAGAGGAAGAGATTACGAGCAGTACGTC. Its protein is CASSDRGRDYEQYV. The chain combines TRBV28 with TRBJ2-7; a weak D match, TRBD1 (5 bases). The V end lost 5 bases, the J end lost 4 bases, and 15 bases lay between the germline ends. The germline gives CDR1 MDHEN, CDR2 SYDVKM. The CDR3 contains 14 residues.

There are a few counts of this clonotype. J is TRBJ1-1 and V is TRBV20-1, with D uncertain. The germline V and J ends were trimmed by 6 bases and 1 base, with 9 bases remaining between them. The CDR3 has 12 amino acids. Looked up from germline, CDR1 is DFQATT and CDR2 is SNEGSKA (reference sequence). CDR3 protein: CSAVVANTEAFF. The CDR3 DNA sequence: TGCAGTGCCGTGGTAGCGAACACTGAAGCTTTCTTT.

This clonotype was detected many times. The chain couples TRBV7-9 to TRBJ1-1; the D is unclear. The V gene lost 1 base and the J gene lost 7 bases, with 10 bases spanning the gap. Germline CDR1 reads SEHNR; CDR2 reads FQNEAQ (reference sequence). This CDR3 comprises 13 residues. The CDR3 loop reads CASSLEGTYEAFF. In DNA, the CDR3 is TGTGCCAGCAGCTTAGAAGGTACTTATGAAGCTTTCTTT.

This clonotype was seen a handful of times. The chain uses TRBV7-9 and TRBJ2-7; 12 positions agree with TRBD1. Germline CDR1 reads SEHNR; CDR2 reads FQNEAQ (reference sequence). This CDR3 is built from 16 residues. With 4 bases clipped from V and 6 bases from J, the junction kept 10 bases outside the gene matches. CDR3 residues: CASSSDPGTGGREQYF. The CDR3 coding sequence is TGTGCCAGCAGCTCCGATCCCGGGACAGGGGGCCGCGAGCAGTACTTC.

Turning to this clonotype: This may come from a read error, since a much larger clone is one base off. The gene calls are TRBV7-6 and TRBJ2-5; 11 bases match TRBD1. Germline-derived CDR1 and CDR2 are SGHVS and FNYEAQ. With V trimmed by 6 bases and J by 5 bases, 5 bases remained unmatched. The CDR3 runs 14 residues. The CDR3 spells CASRGQGVHETQYF. CDR3 nucleotide sequence: TGTGCCAGCAGGGGACAGGGGGTGCATGAGACCCAGTACTTC.

Concerning this clonotype: This sequence may be a read error, since a much larger clone differs from it by one base. The chain joins TRBV7-2 to TRBJ2-1; no clear D gene. Germline V gene data show CDR1 as SGHTA and CDR2 as FQGNSA. The CDR3 runs to 16 residues. The V gene lost 5 bases and the J gene lost 4 bases, with 18 bases spanning the gap. The CDR3 loop is CASSAQCELRYNEQFF. Written as DNA, the CDR3 is TGTGCCAGCAGCGCACAGTGCGAACTGAGGTACAATGAGCAGTTCTTC.

There are a few counts of this clonotype. The chain uses TRBV19 and TRBJ2-3; no reliable D call. The CDR3 consists of 15 residues. Germline values: CDR1 LNHDA, CDR2 SQIVND (reference sequence). The germline V and J ends were trimmed by 3 bases and 2 bases, with 12 bases remaining between them. DNA for the CDR3: TGTGCCAGTAGTATTTACGGGCAGGTCACAGATACGCAGTATTTT. Protein product: CASSIYGQVTDTQYF.

This clonotype showed up just a few times. CDR3 loop: CASSYSSGTGRAFF. The CDR3 coding sequence is TGTGCCAGCAGTTACTCATCCGGGACAGGGCGAGCTTTCTTT. The J gene is TRBJ1-1, the V gene TRBV6-2 or TRBV6-3, with 9 positions matching TRBD1. Germline values: CDR1 MNHEY, CDR2 SVGEGT. With 0 bases clipped from V and 10 bases from J, the junction kept 6 bases outside the gene matches. CDR3 length: 14 amino acids.

The rearrangement links TRBV28 to TRBJ1-2; tentative D call: TRBD1 (6 bases). This CDR3 spans 14 amino acids. Per the germline V gene, CDR1 is MDHEN and CDR2 is SYDVKM. V shed 5 bases and J shed 8 bases, with 18 bases lying between them. The chain's CDR3 is CASSLQGGRGGYTF. The CDR3 nucleotides read TGTGCCAGCAGTCTCCAAGGGGGGCGCGGGGGCTACACCTTC.

The chain has TRBV9 and TRBJ2-5; 8 bases fit TRBD2. This CDR3 spans 16 amino acids. The germline gives CDR1 SGDLS, CDR2 YYNGEE. Trimming removed 0 bases from V and 2 bases from J; junction bases left unmatched: 6. CDR3 amino acids: CASSVATGGIQETQYF. As DNA, the CDR3 is TGTGCCAGCAGCGTAGCTACGGGGGGGATACAAGAGACCCAGTACTTC.

Many counts were recorded for this clonotype. V and J are TRBV7-9 and TRBJ2-3, with unresolved D. Between the trimmed V and J ends, which lost 5 bases and 6 bases, there was a span of 12 bases. The CDR3 is 13 residues long. Germline CDR1 SEHNR, CDR2 FQNEAQ (reference sequence). The CDR3 reads CASSDGIGDTQYF. In nucleotides, the CDR3 is TGTGCCAGCAGCGACGGCATTGGGGATACGCAGTATTTT.

This clonotype was counted only a few times. V usage is TRBV14 and J usage is TRBJ1-5; D might be TRBD1 (6 bases). Per germline, CDR1 SGHDN and CDR2 FVKESK. Trimming stripped 6 bases from V and 5 bases from J, with 8 bases between. This CDR3 has 12 amino acids. The DNA of the CDR3 is TGTGCCAGCAGTCAGGGGTATCAGCCCCAGCATTTT. Its protein product is CASSQGYQPQHF.

This clonotype was picked up a small number of times. V gene TRBV6-5 combines with J gene TRBJ2-2; D is tentatively TRBD1 or TRBD2 (5 bases each). This CDR3 has 16 residues. The germline V gene has CDR1 MNHEY and CDR2 SVGAGI. Trimming shortened V by 0 bases and J by 4 bases, and 12 bases separated the two germline ends. CDR3 DNA sequence: TGTGCCAGCAGTTACTCGCAAGGGACGTTCACCGGGGAGCTGTTTTTT. Protein sequence: CASSYSQGTFTGELFF.

At least ten counts were recorded for this clonotype. V and J are TRBV7-2 and TRBJ2-3; unclear D gene. Trimming removed 1 base from V and 5 bases from J, with 7 bases in between. CDR1 is SGHTA, CDR2 FQGNSA, per germline. CDR3 length: 13 residues. CDR3 DNA sequence: TGTGCCAGCAGCTTAGATATGGAAGATACGCAGTATTTT. Its translation is CASSLDMEDTQYF. The whole variable domain, filled in from reference TRBV7-2 and TRBJ2-3, reads GAGVSQSPSNKVTEKGKDVELRCDPISGHTALYWYRQSLGQGLEFLIYFQGNSAPDKSGLPSDRFSAERTGGSVSTLTIQRTQQEDSAVYLCASSLDMEDTQYFGPGTRLTVL.

DNA of the CDR3: TGCAGTGAACGGCTGTACTACAATGAGCAGTTCTTC. It encodes CSERLYYNEQFF. V is TRBV20-1 and J is TRBJ2-1; D uncertain. The CDR3 loop spans 12 amino acids. Trimming took off 7 bases at V and 3 bases at J, with 10 bases between the two ends. Germline CDR1 is DFQATT and CDR2 is SNEGSKA (reference sequence).

This clonotype has more than one count but fewer than ten. This chain joins TRBV27 and TRBJ2-1, with D perhaps matching TRBD1 (6 bases). The germline V gene has CDR1 MNHEY and CDR2 SMNVEV (reference sequence). Trimming removed 4 bases at V and 9 bases at J, with 16 bases between. This CDR3 region has 14 residues. CDR3 nucleotides: TGTGCCAGCAGTTCCACCACCGAGGGGGTTGAGCAGTTCTTC. This gives the protein CASSSTTEGVEQFF.